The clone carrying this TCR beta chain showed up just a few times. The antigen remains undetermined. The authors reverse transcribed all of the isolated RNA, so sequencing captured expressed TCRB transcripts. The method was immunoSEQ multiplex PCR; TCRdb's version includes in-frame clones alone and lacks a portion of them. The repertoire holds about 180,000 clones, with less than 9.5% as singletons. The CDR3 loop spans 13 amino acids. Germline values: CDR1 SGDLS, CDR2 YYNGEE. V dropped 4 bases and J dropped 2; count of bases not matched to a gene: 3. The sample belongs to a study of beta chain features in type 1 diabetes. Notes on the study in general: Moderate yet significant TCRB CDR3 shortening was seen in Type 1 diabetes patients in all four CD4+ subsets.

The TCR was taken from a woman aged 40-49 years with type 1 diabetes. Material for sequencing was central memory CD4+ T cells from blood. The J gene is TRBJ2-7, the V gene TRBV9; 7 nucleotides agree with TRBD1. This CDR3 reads CASSTTGTYEQYF. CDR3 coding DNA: TGTGCCAGCAGCACGACAGGGACCTACGAGCAGTACTTC.